This TCR beta chain was documented in a study of blood T cell repertoires in COVID-19. Study information: The samples span acute and convalescent COVID-19 from the United States, Italy and Spain. The analysed material was cDNA or gDNA that came from T cells, B-cell-depleted T cells, or PBMCs.

With 7 bases removed from V and 2 bases from J, the gap between germline ends came to 19 bases. The CDR3 is 16 residues long. CDR1 and CDR2 (germline): SGHNT, YENEEA. Participants, roughly 18 to 100 years old, spanned around 26 US areas. For recovered donors of Cohort 3, there were two negative PCRs, clearance, or symptom resolution. TCRdb's copy holds only in-frame clones and misses some; the assay was immunoSEQ multiplex PCR. The table includes 300,000 to 400,000 clones, about 88% detected once. Sequencing was carried out using PBMCs or T cells enriched from blood (not recorded which). This receptor was taken from a woman in her thirties who had recovered from COVID-19. The genes are TRBV11-3 and TRBJ2-3; D remains unclear. The CDR3 is CASILGPFRDTDTQYF. In nucleotides, the CDR3 is TGTGCCAGCATCCTCGGTCCATTTAGAGACACAGATACGCAGTATTTT.